The clone carrying this TCR beta chain occurred many times. What it binds is unknown. Blood from later-ophthalmopathy patients was taken at first hyperthyroidism diagnosis. Fresh 10 ml peripheral blood yielded PBMCs. This record belongs to a study of T cells in Graves' hyperthyroidism and ophthalmopathy. V was cut by 5 bases and J by 6 bases, with 11 bases left in between. Germline V lookup: CDR1 SGHVS, CDR2 FQNEAQ. CDR3 length equals 14 residues. There were TCR beta CDR3 regions amplified from RNA transcripts. Initially, a first-round RT-PCR of the TCR CDR3 employed the HTBI primer set. TCRdb re-called the multiplex PCR reads through MiXCR, storing one row per CDR3 protein. The data show 730,000 or so distinct CDR3 sequences, over 15% seen once. Study results and limitations: Separation of ophthalmopathy from stable hyperthyroidism was achieved by a 13 V-J model.

This clonotype was obtained from a woman aged 50 to 60 with Graves' hyperthyroidism that later progressed to Graves' ophthalmopathy. The material sequenced was blood. The V and J genes are TRBV7-8 and TRBJ1-6; weak D call: TRBD1 (5 bases). The CDR3 region is CASSLGRGNSPLHF. In nucleotides, the CDR3 is TGTGCCAGCAGCCTGGGACGGGGTAATTCACCCCTCCACTTT.